The rows below give T cell receptor beta chains drawn from one sample of a study of siplizumab effects on memory and regulatory T cells. Clones were sequenced by immunoSEQ multiplex PCR, and TCRdb holds only the in-frame ones, with some missing. The sample contains 50,000 to 70,000 clones, 96% of which appear only once. Sequenced material: naive CD8+ T cells sorted from blood. The receptors were sampled from a human donor in good health. Both conserved end residues are part of each CDR3. The D gene is left open where the match is weak. Only part of the rows carry a size: once, few, many, or a class if the clone is expanded.

.	TRBJ2-2	TRBV5-4	.	CASSLEQGGELFF	TGTGCCAGCAGCTTGGAACAGGGAGGGGAGCTGTTTTTT
TRBD1	TRBJ1-5	TRBV12-5	few	CASGLGDSLYF	TGTGCTAGTGGTTTGGGGGACAGTCTCTATTTT
TRBD1	TRBJ2-7	TRBV19	.	CATAATGSSYEQYF	TGTGCCACCGCGGCGACAGGGTCCTCCTACGAGCAGTACTTC
.	TRBJ1-2	TRBV19	.	CASSIAAQNYGYTF	TGTGCCAGTAGTATTGCGGCGCAGAACTATGGCTACACCTTC
TRBD1	TRBJ1-1	TRBV11-2	.	CASSLFGQAHMNTEAFF	TGTGCCAGCAGCTTATTCGGACAGGCCCACATGAACACTGAAGCTTTCTTT
.	TRBJ1-5	TRBV7-9	.	CASSSGGQPQHF	TGTGCCAGCAGCTCGGGAGGACAGCCCCAGCATTTT
TRBD1	TRBJ1-3	TRBV5-1	.	CASSQGTAGNTIYF	TGCGCCAGCTCTCAGGGGACAGCTGGAAACACCATATATTTT
TRBD1	TRBJ2-2	TRBV9	.	CASSGTGGYSGELFF	TGTGCCAGCAGCGGGACAGGGGGGTATTCCGGGGAGCTGTTTTTT
.	TRBJ1-2	TRBV5-1	.	CASSLGTANPYGYTF	TGCGCCAGCAGCTTGGGCACAGCGAACCCCTATGGCTACACCTTC
TRBD2	TRBJ2-2	TRBV11-2	.	CASRTSGGNTGELFF	TGTGCCAGCAGGACTAGCGGGGGGAACACCGGGGAGCTGTTTTTT
.	TRBJ1-3	TRBV27	.	CASRHTQGSGNTIYF	TGTGCCAGCAGACATACACAGGGCTCTGGAAACACCATATATTTT
TRBD2	TRBJ2-1	TRBV5-4	.	CAARTSGGQEQFF	TGTGCCGCTCGGACTAGCGGGGGCCAAGAGCAGTTCTTC
.	TRBJ2-1	TRBV5-4	.	CASTLGGAFNEQFF	TGTGCCAGCACTTTGGGGGGGGCATTCAATGAGCAGTTCTTC
TRBD2	TRBJ2-1	TRBV19	once	CASRAASGGTNEQFF	TGTGCCAGTAGAGCGGCCAGCGGGGGGACTAATGAGCAGTTCTTC
TRBD1	TRBJ1-4	TRBV7-9	once	CASSSTGTGGEKLFF	TGTGCCAGCAGCAGCACCGGGACAGGGGGTGAAAAACTGTTTTTT
.	TRBJ2-2	TRBV7-9	.	CASSSGAANTGELFF	TGTGCCAGCAGCTCCGGGGCAGCTAACACCGGGGAGCTGTTTTTT
TRBD2	TRBJ2-1	TRBV2	.	CASAERGASNEQFF	TGTGCCAGCGCTGAGCGGGGGGCGTCTAATGAGCAGTTCTTC
TRBD2	TRBJ2-1	TRBV7-9	once	CASSLPTSGVLRDEQFF	TGTGCCAGCAGCTTACCTACTAGCGGGGTACTTAGGGATGAGCAGTTCTTC
TRBD1	TRBJ2-7	TRBV10-1	.	CAITPTGGRLEQYF	TGCGCCATCACCCCGACAGGGGGCCGTTTAGAGCAGTACTTC
.	TRBJ2-1	TRBV5-4	.	CASSLEIGAYEQFF	TGTGCCAGCAGCTTGGAAATTGGTGCTTATGAGCAGTTCTTC
.	TRBJ2-3	TRBV4-1	.	CASSQGTLTDTQYF	TGCGCCAGCAGCCAAGGGACGCTTACAGATACGCAGTATTTT
.	TRBJ1-1	TRBV5-1	.	CASSTNGMGTEAFF	TGCGCCAGCAGCACCAATGGCATGGGGACTGAAGCTTTCTTT
.	TRBJ1-2	TRBV15	.	CATSRDGGGTPHGYTF	TGTGCCACCAGCAGAGATGGGGGGGGCACACCTCATGGCTACACCTTC
TRBD2	TRBJ2-5	TRBV7-9	.	CASSLIGLEVETQYF	TGTGCCAGCAGCTTAATCGGACTAGAAGTAGAGACCCAGTACTTC
.	TRBJ2-1	TRBV11-2	.	CASSLYRGGNNEQFF	TGTGCCAGCAGCTTATACCGGGGCGGGAACAATGAGCAGTTCTTC
.	TRBJ1-1	TRBV27	.	CASSFGVLNTEAFF	TGTGCCAGCAGTTTTGGGGTTTTGAACACTGAAGCTTTCTTT
.	TRBJ2-2	TRBV5-1	.	CATSGENTGELFF	TGCGCCACCTCGGGGGAGAACACCGGGGAGCTGTTTTTT
TRBD1	TRBJ2-3	TRBV9	.	CASSDPEGAITNTQYF	TGTGCCAGCAGTGATCCTGAGGGGGCGATAACGAATACGCAGTATTTT
TRBD1	TRBJ2-7	TRBV7-9	.	CASSRGFAGGDDEQYF	TGTGCCAGCAGCCGGGGGTTTGCAGGGGGCGACGACGAGCAGTACTTC
TRBD1	TRBJ1-1	TRBV5-6	.	CASSYLGQGDTEAFF	TGTGCCAGCAGCTACCTCGGACAGGGGGACACTGAAGCTTTCTTT
.	TRBJ2-2	TRBV4-3	once	CASSQGGGAGELFF	TGCGCCAGCAGCCAAGGTGGGGGTGCCGGGGAGCTGTTTTTT
.	TRBJ1-3	TRBV9	.	CASSVTKGEAGNTIYF	TGTGCCAGCAGCGTAACGAAGGGGGAGGCGGGAAACACCATATATTTT
.	TRBJ2-1	TRBV9	.	CASSVDENEQFF	TGTGCCAGCAGCGTAGACGAGAATGAGCAGTTCTTC
TRBD2	TRBJ2-1	TRBV4-1	.	CASSQSSAGTSYNEQFF	TGCGCCAGCAGCCAGAGTTCGGCCGGGACTAGCTACAATGAGCAGTTCTTC
TRBD1	TRBJ2-1	TRBV6-5	.	CASSDRGNEQFF	TGTGCCAGCAGTGACAGGGGTAATGAGCAGTTCTTC
.	TRBJ1-2	TRBV19	.	CASSRTAFF	TGTGCCAGTAGTAGAACAGCCTTCTTC
.	TRBJ1-1	TRBV9	.	CASSAVDTEAFF	TGTGCCAGCAGCGCCGTGGACACTGAAGCTTTCTTT
.	TRBJ1-2	TRBV6-5	.	CAGSQTPTDFYGYTF	TGTGCCGGCAGTCAAACTCCGACAGACTTCTATGGCTACACCTTC
TRBD1	TRBJ1-4	TRBV30	.	CAWSVGQTNEKLFF	TGTGCCTGGAGTGTGGGACAGACTAATGAAAAACTGTTTTTT
.	TRBJ2-7	TRBV10-1	.	CASSSSPGSFEQYF	TGCGCCAGCAGTAGTAGTCCGGGCTCCTTCGAGCAGTACTTC